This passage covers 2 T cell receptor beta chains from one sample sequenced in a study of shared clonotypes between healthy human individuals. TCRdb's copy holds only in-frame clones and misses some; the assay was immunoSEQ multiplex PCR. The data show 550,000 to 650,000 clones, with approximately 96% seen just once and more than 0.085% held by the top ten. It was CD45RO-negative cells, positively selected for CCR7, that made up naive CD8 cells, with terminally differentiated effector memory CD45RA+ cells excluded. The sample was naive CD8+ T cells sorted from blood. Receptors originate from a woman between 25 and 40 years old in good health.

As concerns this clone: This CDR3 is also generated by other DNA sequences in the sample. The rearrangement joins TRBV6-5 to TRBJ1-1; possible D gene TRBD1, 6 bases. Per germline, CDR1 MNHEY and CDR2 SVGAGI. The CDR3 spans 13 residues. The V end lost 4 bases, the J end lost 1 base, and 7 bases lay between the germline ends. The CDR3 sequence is CASSLQGNTEAFF. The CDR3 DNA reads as TGTGCCAGCAGTTTACAGGGGAACACTGAAGCTTTCTTT.

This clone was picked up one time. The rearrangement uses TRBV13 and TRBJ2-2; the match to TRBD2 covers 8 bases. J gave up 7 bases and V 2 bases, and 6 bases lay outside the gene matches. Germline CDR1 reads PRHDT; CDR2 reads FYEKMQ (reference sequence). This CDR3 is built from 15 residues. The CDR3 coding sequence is TGTGCCAGCAGCTTAACGGGAGGGCTCATCGGGGAGCTGTTTTTT. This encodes CASSLTGGLIGELFF.